The 31 T cell receptor beta chains below come from one sample, sequenced in a study of blood T cell repertoires in COVID-19. Data came from immunoSEQ multiplex PCR; TCRdb stores just in-frame clones and leaves some out. Seen here are 450,000 to 600,000 clones, around 90% observed once, and the top ten hold 0.7%. The source material was PBMCs or T cells enriched from blood (not recorded which). Receptor source: a young woman who had recovered from COVID-19.

This clone was seen a handful of times. The DNA of the CDR3 is TGTGCCACGGTGGAGCTAGCTAACTATGGCTACACCTTC. Amino acid sequence: CATVELANYGYTF. The genes are TRBV10-3 and TRBJ1-2, with D uncertain. In germline, CDR1 is ENHRY, CDR2 SYGVKD. This CDR3 has 13 amino acids. Trimming stripped 10 bases from V and 0 bases from J, with 12 bases between.

The chain carries TRBV3-1 (or the pseudogene TRBV3-2) and TRBJ1-1; possibly TRBD1 for D (5 bases). Trimming pared 3 bases from V and 0 bases from J, leaving 17 bases between. From germline, CDR1 is LGHDT and CDR2 YNNKEL (reference sequence). This CDR3 comprises 17 residues. The CDR3 bases are TGTGCCAGCAGCCATCCACAGGAAGGCCAACTGAACACTGAAGCTTTCTTT. Translating it yields CASSHPQEGQLNTEAFF.

This clone was seen just once. V usage is TRBV19 and J usage is TRBJ1-5; D ambiguous. This CDR3 is built from 15 residues. Deletions cut 5 bases from V and 0 bases from J, with 11 bases between. CDR1 is LNHDA, CDR2 SQIVND, per germline (reference sequence). The CDR3 coding sequence is TGTGCCAGTAGTCTACAGATTAATAGCAATCAGCCCCAGCATTTT. This encodes CASSLQINSNQPQHF.

This chain links TRBV19 with TRBJ1-3; D gene ambiguous. The V gene lost 0 bases and the J gene lost 8 bases, with 14 bases spanning the gap. The CDR3 contains 15 residues. Germline CDR1 reads LNHDA; CDR2 reads SQIVND (reference sequence). CDR3 nucleotides: TGTGCCAGTAGTATAGATCGACTTTCCATGGACACCATATATTTT. Translated: CASSIDRLSMDTIYF. The full variable domain, in which reference TRBV19 and TRBJ1-3 provide the parts outside the CDR3, is DGGITQSPKYLFRKEGQNVTLSCEQNLNHDAMYWYRQDPGQGLRLIYYSQIVNDFQKGDIAEGYSVSREKKESFPLTVTSAQKNPTAFYLCASSIDRLSMDTIYFGEGSWLTVV.

J is TRBJ1-1 and V is TRBV10-1; TRBD1 might be the D (5 bases). V was pared by 7 bases and J by 1 base, with 10 bases between. CDR1 is WNHNN and CDR2 is SYGVQD in the germline V gene (reference sequence). The CDR3 is 13 amino acids. In DNA, the CDR3 is TGCGCCAGCACGGTGACAGAGAACACTGAAGCTTTCTTT. It translates to CASTVTENTEAFF.

The chain joins TRBV15 to TRBJ1-4; perhaps TRBD1 as D (5 bases). Germline CDR1 LNHNV, CDR2 YYDKDF (reference sequence). V was trimmed by 5 bases and J by 4 bases, leaving 14 bases between them. CDR3 length: 15 amino acids. The CDR3 DNA reads TGTGCCACCAGCCGGTCGGGGGTCCTTAATGAAAAACTGTTTTTT. Amino acid sequence: CATSRSGVLNEKLFF.

V is TRBV10-3 and J is TRBJ2-6; TRBD2 is a possible D gene (6 bases). CDR3 length: 16 amino acids. V lost 2 bases to trimming and J lost 2 bases, with 10 bases between them. The germline gives CDR1 ENHRY, CDR2 SYGVKD. The CDR3 coding sequence is TGTGCCATCAGTGAGCGAACGGGGGCTGGGGCCAACGTCCTGACTTTC. This encodes CAISERTGAGANVLTF.

The chain combines TRBV7-2 with TRBJ2-1; tentative D call: TRBD1 (6 bases). This CDR3 region has 14 residues. Germline V lookup: CDR1 SGHTA, CDR2 FQGNSA. Between the trimmed V and J ends, which lost 7 bases and 1 base, there was a span of 11 bases. This chain's CDR3 is CASIPQGSYNEQFF. The CDR3 DNA sequence: TGTGCCAGCATCCCACAGGGTTCCTACAATGAGCAGTTCTTC.

The chain uses TRBV7-2 and TRBJ2-5; a weak D match, TRBD2 (6 bases). Germline values: CDR1 SGHTA, CDR2 FQGNSA. Trimming removed 5 bases at V and 3 bases at J, with 22 bases between. This CDR3 is 17 amino acids long. This chain's CDR3 is CASSPRGSGLLKETQYF. Written as DNA, the CDR3 is TGTGCCAGCAGCCCCCGAGGTAGCGGATTACTCAAAGAGACCCAGTACTTC.

This sequence joins TRBV6-2 or TRBV6-3 and TRBJ1-1, with D possibly matching TRBD1 (5 bases). The germline gives CDR1 MNHEY, CDR2 SVGEGT. This CDR3 region has 15 residues. V gave up 0 bases and J gave up 4 bases, with 12 bases separating them. The CDR3 coding sequence is TGTGCCAGCAGTTACTCATCCGGGGGGATCACTGAAGCTTTCTTT. It yields the protein CASSYSSGGITEAFF.

The CDR3 region is CATNDPRRGASNQPQHF. The CDR3 coding sequence is TGTGCCACCAACGATCCCAGGCGGGGCGCGAGCAATCAGCCCCAGCATTTT. This chain links TRBV19 with TRBJ1-5, with D perhaps TRBD1 (5 bases). Germline loops: CDR1 LNHDA, CDR2 SQIVND (reference sequence). The CDR3 has 17 amino acids. The ends were cut back, 10 bases at V and 1 base at J, with 23 bases in the middle.

This clone has just one count. The rearrangement links TRBV4-2 to TRBJ2-7; perhaps TRBD2 as D (6 bases). Trimming cost V 0 bases and J 2 bases, with 17 bases left between them. The CDR3 length is 17 residues. The germline CDR1 and CDR2 sequences are LGHNA and YNFKEQ. This CDR3 reads CASSQEYAAGITYEQYF. CDR3 DNA: TGTGCCAGCAGCCAAGAATATGCGGCGGGGATTACCTACGAGCAGTACTTC.

The chain has TRBV4-1 and TRBJ2-2, with D unclear. From germline, CDR1 is MGHRA and CDR2 YSYEKL. Trimming removed 4 bases from V and 0 bases from J, with 12 bases in between. The CDR3 totals 16 residues. The CDR3 nucleotides read TGCGCCAGCAGCCCCTCTAAGATCCCGAACACCGGGGAGCTGTTTTTT. This translates into CASSPSKIPNTGELFF.

The chain uses TRBV24-1 and TRBJ2-7; the match to TRBD1 covers 7 bases. Trimming at V came to 3 bases and at J to 4 bases, leaving 5 bases not matched to a gene. The length of the CDR3 is 14 residues. Germline CDR1 is KGHDR and CDR2 is SFDVKD. CDR3 amino acids: CATSDRDSPYEQYF. The CDR3, as DNA: TGTGCCACCAGTGATCGGGACAGCCCATACGAGCAGTACTTC.

The chain joins TRBV19 to TRBJ2-2; D is perhaps TRBD1 (5 bases). V lost 3 bases and J lost 2, with 7 bases in between. Germline loops: CDR1 LNHDA, CDR2 SQIVND (reference sequence). This CDR3 region has 14 residues. CDR3 nucleotide sequence: TGTGCCAGTAGTATGACAGAAAACACCGGGGAGCTGTTTTTT. It encodes CASSMTENTGELFF.

The rearrangement joins TRBV6-5 to TRBJ1-5, with a possible D match to TRBD1 (6 bases). Germline lookup yields CDR1 MNHEY and CDR2 SVGAGI. Trimming left V 7 bases short and J 5 bases short, with 15 bases between. The CDR3 runs to 14 residues. The CDR3 spells CASTIGQPDQPQHF. As DNA, the CDR3 is TGTGCCAGCACAATAGGACAGCCTGATCAGCCCCAGCATTTT.

CDR3 DNA: TGTGCCAGCAGCTTTACAATACTGTCGGGCGAGCAGTACTTC. It encodes CASSFTILSGEQYF. This chain links TRBV11-2 with TRBJ2-7, with D uncertain. Trimming left V 3 bases short and J 6 bases short, with 15 bases between. The CDR3 contains 14 residues. CDR1 is SGHAT and CDR2 is FQNNGV in the germline V gene.

V gene TRBV25-1 combines with J gene TRBJ2-1; the match to TRBD2 covers 7 bases. The CDR3 totals 16 residues. V lost 6 bases and J lost 0; bases outside the gene matches: 8. Germline assignment: CDR1 MGHDK and CDR2 SYGVNS. The CDR3 bases are TGTGCCAGCAGCGCCAGCGGGGATCCCTCCTACAATGAGCAGTTCTTC. This gives the protein CASSASGDPSYNEQFF.

The chain combines TRBV27 with TRBJ1-2, with 7 bases matching TRBD1. Germline CDR1 MNHEY, CDR2 SMNVEV (reference sequence). The CDR3 loop spans 13 amino acids. The V gene end was trimmed by 4 bases and the J gene end by 10 bases; junction bases not matched to a gene: 9. CDR3: CASSWDSERTYTF. Here the CDR3 DNA reads TGTGCCAGCAGTTGGGACAGCGAAAGAACCTACACCTTC.

V gene TRBV5-1 combines with J gene TRBJ1-6; D is unresolved. The V gene's germline CDR1 is SGHRS and CDR2 YFSETQ. The CDR3 totals 13 residues. Trimming pared 4 bases from V and 3 bases from J, leaving 5 bases between. The CDR3 nucleotides are TGCGCCAGCAGCACAGACTATAATTCACCCCTCCACTTT. Its protein product is CASSTDYNSPLHF.

This clone was seen a handful of times. The sample contains more than one DNA sequence encoding this CDR3. J is TRBJ1-2 and V is TRBV5-1, with TRBD1 matching 8 bases. This CDR3 is built from 13 residues. Trimming at V came to 1 base and at J to 7 bases, leaving 3 bases not matched to a gene. Per the germline V gene, CDR1 is SGHRS and CDR2 is YFSETQ. The CDR3 bases are TGCGCCAGCAGCTTGCAGGGGGCCGGTGGCTACACCTTC. This gives the protein CASSLQGAGGYTF.

This clone was counted only a few times. The gene calls are TRBV5-1 and TRBJ2-2, with D possibly being TRBD1 (6 bases). Germline loops: CDR1 SGHRS, CDR2 YFSETQ. This CDR3 contains 15 residues. V was cut by 4 bases and J by 0 bases, with 10 bases left in between. CDR3 DNA sequence: TGCGCCAGCAGCCGGGACATATCGAACACCGGGGAGCTGTTTTTT. Translated, it gives CASSRDISNTGELFF.

This chain joins TRBV18 and TRBJ1-5; a weak D match, TRBD1 (6 bases). Trimming removed 3 bases from V and 6 bases from J, with 15 bases in between. Germline CDR1 reads KGHSH; CDR2 reads LQKENI. This CDR3 comprises 15 residues. The CDR3 coding sequence is TGTGCCAGCTCACCCGCAGGGGACCGAAGTCAGCCCCAGCATTTT. Translating gives CASSPAGDRSQPQHF.

The rearrangement joins TRBV7-9 to TRBJ1-2; D is ambiguous. The CDR3 spans 12 residues. The germline CDR1 and CDR2 sequences are SEHNR and FQNEAQ (reference sequence). V shed 7 bases and J shed 5 bases, with 11 bases lying between them. CDR3 in amino acids: CASTIRGYGYTF. CDR3 nucleotide sequence: TGTGCCAGCACCATTCGCGGGTATGGCTACACCTTC. The whole variable domain, filled in from reference TRBV7-9 and TRBJ1-2, reads DTGVSQNPRHKITKRGQNVTFRCDPISEHNRLYWYRQTLGQGPEFLTYFQNEAQLEKSRLLSDRFSAERPKGSFSTLEIQRTEQGDSAMYLCASTIRGYGYTFGSGTRLTVV.

This chain joins TRBV9 and TRBJ1-1; D unresolved. The CDR3 runs to 13 residues. Germline CDR1 reads SGDLS; CDR2 reads YYNGEE. Deletions cut 3 bases from V and 0 bases from J, with 6 bases between. The CDR3, as DNA: TGTGCCAGCAGCGACAGCCTGAACACTGAAGCTTTCTTT. The encoded protein is CASSDSLNTEAFF.

The V call is TRBV6-5, the J call TRBJ1-2; 7 nucleotides align to TRBD1. Losses at the gene ends were 10 bases for V and 2 bases for J; bases not matched to a gene: 4. Germline lookup yields CDR1 MNHEY and CDR2 SVGAGI. The CDR3 loop spans 12 amino acids. The CDR3 loop reads CATLQGNYGYTF. CDR3 nucleotide sequence: TGTGCCACGCTACAGGGGAACTATGGCTACACCTTC.

The CDR3 spells CATATGLTDTQYF. The CDR3 coding sequence is TGTGCCACCGCGACAGGGTTAACAGATACGCAGTATTTT. This chain uses TRBV24-1 with TRBJ2-3; 7 bases map to TRBD1. The CDR3 runs 13 residues. Germline CDR1 KGHDR, CDR2 SFDVKD. Germline trimming cut 9 bases from V and 3 bases from J; bases unmatched to any gene: 5.

The J gene is TRBJ1-1, the V gene TRBV5-1, with 8 bases that match TRBD1. V shed 4 bases, J shed 4 bases, and the junction held 3 bases outside the gene matches. The CDR3 totals 13 residues. The germline V gene encodes CDR1 SGHRS and CDR2 YFSETQ. As DNA, the CDR3 is TGCGCCAGCAGCATTGACAGGGGCACTGAAGCTTTCTTT. Protein: CASSIDRGTEAFF.

The gene calls are TRBV18 and TRBJ2-2, with 7 bases identical to TRBD1. V lost 2 bases and J lost 3; bases outside the gene matches: 3. Germline V CDR1 and CDR2: KGHSH, LQKENI. CDR3 length: 15 residues. This chain's CDR3 is CASSPWGTDTGELFF. CDR3 sequence (DNA): TGTGCCAGCTCACCATGGGGGACAGACACCGGGGAGCTGTTTTTT. Full variable domain (remainder filled in from reference TRBV18 and TRBJ2-2): NAGVMQNPRHLVRRRGQEARLRCSPMKGHSHVYWYRQLPEEGLKFMVYLQKENIIDESGMPKERFSAEFPKEGPSILRIQQVVRGDSAAYFCASSPWGTDTGELFFGEGSRLTVL.

The gene calls are TRBV15 and TRBJ2-7, with TRBD1 matching over 7 bases. This CDR3 is 15 amino acids long. CDR1 is LNHNV and CDR2 is YYDKDF in the germline V gene (reference sequence). After removal of 5 bases from V and 0 bases from J, the junction contained 7 bases not matched to a gene. The CDR3 DNA reads TGTGCCACCAGCCCCCTAAGGGACAGCTCCTACGAGCAGTACTTC. Amino acid sequence: CATSPLRDSSYEQYF. Full variable domain (missing parts from reference TRBV15 and TRBJ2-7): DAMVIQNPRYQVTQFGKPVTLSCSQTLNHNVMYWYQQKSSQAPKLLFHYYDKDFNNEADTPDNFQSRRPNTSFCFLDIRSPGLGDTAMYLCATSPLRDSSYEQYFGPGTRLTVT.

The genes are TRBV5-5 and TRBJ1-1; no definite D call. CDR3 length: 16 residues. V lost 0 bases and J lost 1, with 13 bases in between. CDR1 and CDR2 from the germline V gene are SGHKS and YYEKEE (reference sequence). This CDR3 reads CASSLDAGSENTEAFF. The CDR3 DNA follows: TGTGCCAGCAGCTTGGATGCGGGTAGTGAGAACACTGAAGCTTTCTTT. Drawing the rest from reference TRBV5-5 and TRBJ1-1, the complete variable domain is DAGVTQSPTHLIKTRGQQVTLRCSPISGHKSVSWYQQVLGQGPQFIFQYYEKEERGRGNFPDRFSARQFPNYSSELNVNALLLGDSALYLCASSLDAGSENTEAFFGQGTRLTVV.